The clone carrying this T cell receptor (beta chain) was detected ten times or more. Its specificity is unknown. The CDR3 is 14 residues long. The germline gives CDR1 DFQATT, CDR2 SNEGSKA (reference sequence). The data originate from a study of T cell repertoires in cytomegalovirus infection. About the study: Public TCR beta signatures were indicative of both CMV infection and a matching HLA type. Findings and caveats of the study: Cumulated frequencies of public TCR beta families served to identify carriers of CMV plus the relevant HLA. CMV-specific TCR beta clonotypes restricted by HLA-C were the ones dominating the ex vivo response.

Each CDR3 protein gets one entry after TCRdb re-called the reads with MiXCR. In the table there are about 300,000 distinct CDR3 sequences, around 9.1% of which are singletons. The sample taken for sequencing was PBMCs. This chain joins TRBV20-1 and TRBJ2-7; D not resolved. This receptor was identified in a human donor in good health (CMV status not recorded). Some clones in this sample may be carry-over from other donors' samples. CDR3 DNA: TGCACCCGTCGGCCTCCGTATTGGGGTTACGAGCAGTACTTC. Protein product: CTRRPPYWGYEQYF.